This T cell receptor beta chain was documented in a study of cytomegalovirus exposure and HLA in healthy donors. With regard to this clone: The antigen is undetermined.

Study-wide findings and caveats: In an earlier analysis, productive rearrangement rates for most beta V segments clustered near 87% or 30%. As immune exposure information, only CMV serostatus was available.

Vbeta (60) and Jbeta (13) primers were used in the PCR. Study processing details: A later analysis tallied tens of millions of unique TCR beta chains, 9 million to 12 million of them shared. Assay used: immunoSEQ multiplex PCR; TCRdb lists only in-frame clones, some missing. D and trimming come from the DNA, and the V and J calls and clone size come from that table. Counted here are 250,000 to 300,000 clones, 80% to 95% occurring once; the ten biggest clones make up around 1.7%. The germline gives CDR1 SGHTA, CDR2 FQGNSA. CDR3 length equals 17 residues. Trimming took 1 base from V and 2 from J, leaving 18 bases between them.

The chain recombines TRBV7-2 with TRBJ2-7; D may be TRBD1 (7 bases). This clonotype was obtained from a girl aged 2-10 years in good health and CMV-seronegative. The sequenced sample was PBMCs. The CDR3 region has the DNA TGTGCCAGCAGCTTAGTAGGGTCACAGGGGACTCCCTACGAGCAGTACTTC. It translates to CASSLVGSQGTPYEQYF.